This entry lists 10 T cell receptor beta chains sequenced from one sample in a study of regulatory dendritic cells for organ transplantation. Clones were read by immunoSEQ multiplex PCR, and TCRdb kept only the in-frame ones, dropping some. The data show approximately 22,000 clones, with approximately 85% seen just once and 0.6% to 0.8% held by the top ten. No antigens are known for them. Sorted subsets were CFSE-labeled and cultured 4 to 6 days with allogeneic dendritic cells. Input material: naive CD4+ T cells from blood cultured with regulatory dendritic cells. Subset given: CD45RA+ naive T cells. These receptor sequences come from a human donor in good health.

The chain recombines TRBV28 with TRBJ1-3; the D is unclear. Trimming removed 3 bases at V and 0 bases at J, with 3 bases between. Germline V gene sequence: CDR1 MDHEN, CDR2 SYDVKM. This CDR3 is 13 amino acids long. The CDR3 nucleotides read TGTGCCAGCAGTTTCGCCTCTGGAAACACCATATATTTT. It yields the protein CASSFASGNTIYF.

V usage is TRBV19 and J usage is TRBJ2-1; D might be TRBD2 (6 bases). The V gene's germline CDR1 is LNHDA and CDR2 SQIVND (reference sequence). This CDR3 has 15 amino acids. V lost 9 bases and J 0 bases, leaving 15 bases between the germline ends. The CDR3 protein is CASNKLAGSYNEQFF. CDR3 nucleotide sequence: TGTGCCAGCAACAAACTAGCCGGCTCCTACAATGAGCAGTTCTTC.

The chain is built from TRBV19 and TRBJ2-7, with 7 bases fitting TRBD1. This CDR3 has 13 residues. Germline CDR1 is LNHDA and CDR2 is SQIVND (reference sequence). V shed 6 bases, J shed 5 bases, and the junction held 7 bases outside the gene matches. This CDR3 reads CASSDTGVDEQYF. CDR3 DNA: TGTGCCAGTAGCGATACAGGGGTCGACGAGCAGTACTTC.

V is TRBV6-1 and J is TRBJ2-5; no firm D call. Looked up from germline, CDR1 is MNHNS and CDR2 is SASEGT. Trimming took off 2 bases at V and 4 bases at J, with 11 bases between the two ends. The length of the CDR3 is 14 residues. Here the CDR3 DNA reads TGTGCCAGCAGTGAACTAGTAAGGCTAGAGACCCAGTACTTC. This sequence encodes CASSELVRLETQYF.

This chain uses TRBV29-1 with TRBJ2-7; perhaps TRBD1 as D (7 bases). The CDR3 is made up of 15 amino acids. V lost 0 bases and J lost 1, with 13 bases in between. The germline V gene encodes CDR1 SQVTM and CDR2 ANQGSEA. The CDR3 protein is CSVEDSAGGSYEQYF. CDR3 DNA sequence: TGCAGCGTTGAAGATAGTGCAGGGGGGTCCTACGAGCAGTACTTC.

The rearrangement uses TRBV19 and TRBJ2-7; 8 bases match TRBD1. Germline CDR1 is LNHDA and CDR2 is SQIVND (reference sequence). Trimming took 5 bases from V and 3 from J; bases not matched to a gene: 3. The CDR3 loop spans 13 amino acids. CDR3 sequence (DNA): TGTGCCAGTAGTCTCGGACAGGGCTACGAGCAGTACTTC. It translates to CASSLGQGYEQYF. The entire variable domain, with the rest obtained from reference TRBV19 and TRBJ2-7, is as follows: DGGITQSPKYLFRKEGQNVTLSCEQNLNHDAMYWYRQDPGQGLRLIYYSQIVNDFQKGDIAEGYSVSREKKESFPLTVTSAQKNPTAFYLCASSLGQGYEQYFGPGTRLTVT.

Here the CDR3 reads CASSKTGTGYYGYTF. The CDR3 DNA reads as TGTGCCAGCAGCAAAACCGGGACAGGCTACTATGGCTACACCTTC. The chain couples TRBV28 to TRBJ1-2; TRBD1 matches 8 bases. Trimming removed 6 bases from V and 3 bases from J; junction bases left unmatched: 9. The CDR3 runs to 15 residues. Germline CDR1 is MDHEN and CDR2 is SYDVKM.

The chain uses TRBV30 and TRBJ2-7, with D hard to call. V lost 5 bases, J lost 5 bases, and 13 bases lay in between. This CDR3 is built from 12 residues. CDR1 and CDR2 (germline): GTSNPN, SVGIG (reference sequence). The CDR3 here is CAWGPRMDEQYF. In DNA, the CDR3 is TGTGCCTGGGGCCCCCGCATGGACGAGCAGTACTTC.

The CDR3 nucleotides are TGTGCCAGCAGCTTGGGTACAGGTCGCGGGAAACTGTTTTTT. This codes for CASSLGTGRGKLFF. The rearrangement joins TRBV5-8 to TRBJ1-4, with D possibly being TRBD1 (5 bases). This CDR3 is 14 amino acids long. Germline CDR1 is SGHTS and CDR2 is YDEGEE. V gave up 0 bases and J gave up 11 bases, with 14 bases separating them.

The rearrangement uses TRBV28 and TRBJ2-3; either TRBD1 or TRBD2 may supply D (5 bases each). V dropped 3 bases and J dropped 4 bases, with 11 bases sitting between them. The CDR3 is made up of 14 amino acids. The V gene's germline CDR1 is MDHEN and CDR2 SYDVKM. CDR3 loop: CASSLGRGPDTQYF. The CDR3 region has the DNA TGTGCCAGCAGTTTGGGCCGGGGCCCAGATACGCAGTATTTT.